A selection of T cell receptor beta chains follows, all from one sample in a study of post-analysis software for immune sequencing data. From the PCR reads, TCRdb called clonotypes with MiXCR, one entry per CDR3 protein. The sample includes 740,000 or so distinct CDR3 sequences, 53% of them seen just once. The specimen sequenced was blood. The receptors shown here come from a girl aged 5 to 17 with multiple sclerosis. The CDR3 runs from the conserved cysteine through the conserved F or W. D genes are given only for firm matches. The listing skips clone size in some rows; elsewhere it reads once, few, many or a size class.

j_gene,abundance,v_gene,d_gene,CDR3nt,CDR3aa
TRBJ2-1,.,TRBV7-9,.,TGTGCCAGCAGCTGGGGACAGGGAGGGACTAGTAGAAATGAGCAGTTCTTC,CASSWGQGGTSRNEQFF
TRBJ2-7,.,TRBV28,.,TGTGCCAGCAGTTTACGGGGTATTCGGACCTACGAGCAGTACTTC,CASSLRGIRTYEQYF
TRBJ2-3,.,TRBV20-1,TRBD1,TGCAGTGCTGAGGACAGGTTCTCAGGGTCCACAGATACGCAGTATTTT,CSAEDRFSGSTDTQYF
TRBJ2-7,.,TRBV3-1,TRBD2,TGTGCCAGCAGCCACCTAGCGGGAGGAACCTACGAGCGGTACTTC,CASSHLAGGTYERYF
TRBJ2-3,.,TRBV7-2,TRBD1,TGTGCCAGCAGCGACAGGGCAGATACGCAGTATTTT,CASSDRADTQYF
TRBJ2-2,.,TRBV25-1,.,TGTGCCAGCAGTGTGGCTGGGAGAGGTCGGGGGACCACCGGGGAGCTGTTTTTT,CASSVAGRGRGTTGELFF
TRBJ2-1,.,TRBV5-1,TRBD2,TGCGCCAGCAGCTCCGGACTAGCGGGACGGTTCTTC,CASSSGLAGRFF
TRBJ2-3,few,TRBV20-1,TRBD2,TGCAGTGCTAGAGGGGCGGGAGCGATCACAGATACGCAGTATTTT,CSARGAGAITDTQYF
TRBJ1-5,.,TRBV6-6,TRBD1,TGTGCCAGCAGTACCAGGCAGGGGGGCATCAGCAATCAGCCCCAGCATTTT,CASSTRQGGISNQPQHF
TRBJ1-2,.,TRBV5-1,.,TGCGCCAGCAGCTTGGAACCGATATATGGCTACACCTTC,CASSLEPIYGYTF
TRBJ1-4,.,TRBV29-1,.,TGCAGCGTTTCCAACGGAAAACTGTTTTTT,CSVSNGKLFF
TRBJ2-5,few,TRBV7-7,.,TGTGCTAGCAGCTTGATGGGGGGAATGACAGCACAAGAGACCCAGTACTTC,CASSLMGGMTAQETQYF
TRBJ2-5,few,TRBV10-3,.,TGTGCCATCAGTGAGTCGCGATACGCTGGGACCCAGTACTTC,CAISESRYAGTQYF
TRBJ2-1,once,TRBV29-1,.,TGCAGCGCGGAGCTGGTCAATGAGCAGTTCTTC,CSAELVNEQFF
TRBJ2-2,.,TRBV2,.,TGTGCCAGCAGGGACCAGCCCCCTTTCACCGGGGAGCTGTTTTTT,CASRDQPPFTGELFF
TRBJ1-5,many,TRBV12-3/TRBV12-4,.,TGTGCCAGCAGACGCGACAGCGGCAATCAGCCCCAGCATTTT,CASRRDSGNQPQHF
TRBJ1-5,.,TRBV5-1,.,TGCGCCAGCAGGACCGAAACAAATCAGCCCCAGCATTTT,CASRTETNQPQHF
TRBJ2-5,.,TRBV6-1,TRBD2,TGTGCCAGCAGCCGACTAGCGTTAGAAGAGACCCAGTACTTC,CASSRLALEETQYF
TRBJ2-3,.,TRBV21-1,.,TGTGCCAGCAGCAAAGCTGTGGTGATGTCAGTCACAGATACGCAGTATTTT,CASSKAVVMSVTDTQYF
TRBJ2-3,.,TRBV20-1,.,TGCAGTGCTAGCGGCCAGGCTAGAAGCCCCACAGATACGCAGTATTTT,CSASGQARSPTDTQYF
TRBJ1-1,.,TRBV20-1,.,TGCAGTGCTAGAGGCTTAATGAACACTGAAGCTTTCTTT,CSARGLMNTEAFF
TRBJ1-1,.,TRBV14,.,TGTGCCAGCAGCCAAGAAGCGGGACTCCCGAACACTGAAGCTTTCTTT,CASSQEAGLPNTEAFF
TRBJ2-7,.,TRBV13,TRBD1,TGTGCCAGCAGCTGGACCCGGGACAGTGGCAACGAGCAGTACTTC,CASSWTRDSGNEQYF
TRBJ2-7,.,TRBV6-2/TRBV6-3,TRBD1,TGTGCCAGTTTATACCAGGGGGACGAGCAGTACTTC,CASLYQGDEQYF
TRBJ2-1,.,TRBV5-1,.,TGCGCCAGCAGCTTGGCTCAGCTGAGCCTTTACAATGAGCAGTTCTTC,CASSLAQLSLYNEQFF
TRBJ2-7,few,TRBV12-3/TRBV12-4,TRBD2,TGTGCCAGTTCTAGCGGGGGACACTACGAGCAGTACTTC,CASSSGGHYEQYF
TRBJ2-3,.,TRBV20-1,.,TGCAGTGCCCCGAAGGTTGCGGGGTTACCAGATACGCAGTATTTT,CSAPKVAGLPDTQYF
TRBJ2-1,.,TRBV12-3/TRBV12-4,.,TGTGCCAGCACCCCTAGGGGGGAGACGGGTGAGCAGTTCTTC,CASTPRGETGEQFF
TRBJ2-5,.,TRBV20-1,TRBD2,TGCAGTGCTAGAGTCCCGACGGGAGGGAGCGAGACCCAGTACTTC,CSARVPTGGSETQYF
TRBJ1-2,.,TRBV15,TRBD1,TGTGCCACCACAACAGGGGGCAGTAGGTATGGCTACACCTTC,CATTTGGSRYGYTF
TRBJ2-7,.,TRBV5-1,.,TGCGCCAGCAGGGAGGGGGCGACTGTCTACGAGCAGTACTTC,CASREGATVYEQYF
TRBJ2-7,.,TRBV20-1,TRBD2,TGCAGTGCGCCTATAGCGGGGGTCTACGAGCAGTACTTC,CSAPIAGVYEQYF
TRBJ2-1,.,TRBV20-1,TRBD2,TGCAGTGCTAGCCCTAGCGGGGGGGCCTACAATGAGCAGTTCTTC,CSASPSGGAYNEQFF
TRBJ2-5,few,TRBV6-1,.,TGTGCCAGCAGTGAACTTAGGCAAGAGACCCAGTACTTC,CASSELRQETQYF
TRBJ2-7,.,TRBV7-9,.,TGTGCCAGCAGCTTAGACGGCGGGCCTGCCTACGAGCAGTACTTC,CASSLDGGPAYEQYF
TRBJ1-4,.,TRBV7-9,.,TGTGCCAGCAGCTTAGGAGGGACGTCAAGCGAAAAACTGTTTTTT,CASSLGGTSSEKLFF
TRBJ2-1,few,TRBV29-1,TRBD2,TGCAGCGTTGAAGTAGGCGGGAGCTCCTACAATGAGCAGTTCTTC,CSVEVGGSSYNEQFF
TRBJ2-7,.,TRBV4-1,TRBD2,TGCGCCAGCAGCCAAGACGGACTAGCGGGGGGCTCAAGCTCCTACGAGCAGTACTTC,CASSQDGLAGGSSSYEQYF
TRBJ2-3,few,TRBV7-9,.,TGTGCCAGCAGCGCCCCAGGGATTAAGGGTGGTACGCAGTATTTT,CASSAPGIKGGTQYF
TRBJ2-3,.,TRBV11-3,.,TGTGCCAGCAGCTTAGTAGGAGCGGCCACAGATACGCAGTATTTT,CASSLVGAATDTQYF
TRBJ2-4,few,TRBV14,.,TGTGCCAGCAGCCAAGGTCCTGGAGCCAAAAACATTCAGTACTTC,CASSQGPGAKNIQYF
TRBJ2-7,.,TRBV12-3/TRBV12-4,.,TGTGCCAGCAGTCGGCGCTCCTACGAGCAGTACTTC,CASSRRSYEQYF
TRBJ1-5,once,TRBV6-1,TRBD1,TGTGCCACCCAAATAGGGGGCGATCAGCCCCAGCATTTT,CATQIGGDQPQHF
TRBJ2-3,.,TRBV20-1,TRBD2,TGCAGTGCTCAACTAGCGGGTTACACAGATACGCAGTATTTT,CSAQLAGYTDTQYF
TRBJ1-6,.,TRBV7-9,.,TGTGCCAGCAGCTTAGGGGGCGAGTTGAATTCACCCCTCCACTTT,CASSLGGELNSPLHF
TRBJ1-2,.,TRBV20-1,TRBD1,TGCAGTGTCCCGGACAGGGCAAGCTATGGCTACACCTTC,CSVPDRASYGYTF